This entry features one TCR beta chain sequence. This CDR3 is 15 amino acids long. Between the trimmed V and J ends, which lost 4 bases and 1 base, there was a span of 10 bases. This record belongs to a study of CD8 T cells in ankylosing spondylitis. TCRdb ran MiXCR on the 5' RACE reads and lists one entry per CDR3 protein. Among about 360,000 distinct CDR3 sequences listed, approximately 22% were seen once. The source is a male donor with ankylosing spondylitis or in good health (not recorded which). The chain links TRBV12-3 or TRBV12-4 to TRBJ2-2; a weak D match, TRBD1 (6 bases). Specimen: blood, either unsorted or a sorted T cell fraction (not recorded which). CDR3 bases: TGTGCCAGCAGTTCCAGGGGCCAGAACACCGGGGAGCTGTTTTTT. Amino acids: CASSSRGQNTGELFF.